What follows are 20 T cell receptor beta chains derived from one specimen sequenced in a study of blood T cell repertoires in COVID-19. Only in-frame clones appear in the TCRdb table, and some are missing; sequencing was by immunoSEQ multiplex PCR. There are tens of thousands of clones in the sample; roughly 90% occur only once, and about 5% lies in the top ten. The sample comprised peripheral blood. Every receptor here comes from a man aged 55 to 69 with COVID-19, enrolled during active disease.

This chain uses TRBV7-3 with TRBJ2-7; 9 positions match TRBD2. The V gene's germline CDR1 is SGHTA and CDR2 FQGTGA. The trim removed 5 bases at V and 2 bases at J, leaving 7 bases unmatched. The CDR3 runs to 15 residues. The CDR3, as DNA: TGTGCCAGCAGCCCGGAAGGCGGGAGGGCCTACGAGCAGTACTTC. It yields the protein CASSPEGGRAYEQYF.

A single count supports this clone. The chain couples TRBV11-1 to TRBJ2-3; TRBD2 aligns across 10 bases. The CDR3 consists of 14 residues. V dropped 5 bases and J dropped 4; count of bases not matched to a gene: 3. Germline V CDR1 and CDR2: SGHAT, FQDESV (reference sequence). The CDR3 protein is CASSGGLAADTQYF. CDR3 coding DNA: TGTGCCAGCAGCGGTGGACTAGCGGCAGATACGCAGTATTTT.

This clone was detected only once. V and J are TRBV6-2 or TRBV6-3 and TRBJ2-1; 12 positions agree with TRBD2. This CDR3 comprises 13 residues. J was trimmed by 7 bases and V by 5 bases; bases with no gene match: 0. Per germline, CDR1 MNHEY and CDR2 SVGEGT. The CDR3 DNA follows: TGTGCCAGCAGTGGACTAGCGGGAAATGAGCAGTTCTTC. Its translation: CASSGLAGNEQFF.

The chain carries TRBV7-8 and TRBJ1-2; the match to TRBD1 covers 8 bases. Germline V CDR1 and CDR2: SGHVS, FQNEAQ. There are 15 residues in the CDR3. V lost 7 bases and J lost 0; bases outside the gene matches: 7. The CDR3 bases are TGTGCCAGCACCCTCGGACAGGGATCTAACTATGGCTACACCTTC. Its protein is CASTLGQGSNYGYTF.

This chain joins TRBV27 and TRBJ1-2, with no clear D. The ends were cut back, 5 bases at V and 3 bases at J, with 16 bases in the middle. From germline, CDR1 is MNHEY and CDR2 SMNVEV (reference sequence). CDR3 length: 15 amino acids. The CDR3 spells CASSLVGGGDYGYTF. For the CDR3, the DNA is TGTGCCAGCAGTCTTGTTGGTGGCGGGGACTATGGCTACACCTTC.

The V and J genes are TRBV30 and TRBJ2-1; 7 bases map to TRBD1. V shed 0 bases, J shed 2 bases, and the junction held 4 bases outside the gene matches. Germline V CDR1 and CDR2: GTSNPN, SVGIG (reference sequence). The CDR3 contains 15 residues. The CDR3: CAWSVEQGPYNEQFF. The CDR3 bases are TGTGCCTGGAGTGTAGAACAGGGGCCCTACAATGAGCAGTTCTTC.

This chain connects TRBV9 to TRBJ1-2; 7 nucleotides line up with TRBD1. Per the germline V gene, CDR1 is SGDLS and CDR2 is YYNGEE. The CDR3 spans 13 residues. V lost 3 bases to trimming and J lost 2 bases; unmatched junction nucleotides: 1. The CDR3 nucleotides are TGTGCCAGCAGCGAGACAGGGAACTATGGCTACACCTTC. Protein: CASSETGNYGYTF. Complete variable domain (other parts from reference TRBV9 and TRBJ1-2): DSGVTQTPKHLITATGQRVTLRCSPRSGDLSVYWYQQSLDQGLQFLIQYYNGEERAKGNILERFSAQQFPDLHSELNLSSLELGDSALYFCASSETGNYGYTFGSGTRLTVV.

The chain joins TRBV4-3 to TRBJ2-2; perhaps TRBD2 as D (5 bases). V gave up 4 bases and J gave up 5 bases, with 17 bases separating them. CDR3 size: 16 residues. CDR1 and CDR2 from the germline V gene are LGHNA and YSLEER. As DNA, the CDR3 is TGCGCCAGCAGCCGCGCGACATTCCGGGGAACCGGGGAGCTGTTTTTT. Translation: CASSRATFRGTGELFF.

The chain uses TRBV14 and TRBJ2-7; D not resolved. The CDR3 sequence is 14 residues long. CDR1 is SGHDN and CDR2 is FVKESK in the germline V gene. Trimming removed 1 base from V and 5 bases from J, with 12 bases in between. The CDR3 DNA sequence: TGTGCCAGCAGCCAAGGCAGCGCATTCCACGAGCAGTACTTC. Amino acids: CASSQGSAFHEQYF. The whole variable domain, filled in from reference TRBV14 and TRBJ2-7, reads EAGVTQFPSHSVIEKGQTVTLRCDPISGHDNLYWYRRVMGKEIKFLLHFVKESKQDESGMPNNRFLAERTGGTYSTLKVQPAELEDSGVYFCASSQGSAFHEQYFGPGTRLTVT.

With respect to this clone: Other DNA variants within this sample encode the same CDR3. The rearrangement links TRBV19 to TRBJ2-3; the D gene is possibly TRBD2 (5 bases). V was trimmed by 1 base and J by 6 bases, leaving 5 bases between them. The CDR3 has 12 residues. CDR1 and CDR2 from the germline V gene are LNHDA and SQIVND (reference sequence). The CDR3 bases are TGTGCCAGTAGTATAGGAGGGGATACGCAGTATTTT. This sequence encodes CASSIGGDTQYF.

The chain uses TRBV2 and TRBJ1-1, with 9 bases that match TRBD1. Unmatched junction bases numbered 7, after V lost 11 bases and J lost 0 bases. The CDR3 totals 14 residues. Germline CDR1 SNHLY, CDR2 FYNNEI. CDR3 in DNA: TGTGCCGGTCGACAGGGGGGTGTGAACACTGAAGCTTTCTTT. It encodes CAGRQGGVNTEAFF.

The V gene is TRBV6-1, the J gene TRBJ1-6, with 8 bases that match TRBD1. Germline trimming cut 3 bases from V and 7 bases from J; bases unmatched to any gene: 2. Germline loops: CDR1 MNHNS, CDR2 SASEGT. This CDR3 comprises 14 residues. The DNA for the CDR3 is TGTGCCAGCAGTGAGACAGGGGTGAATTCACCCCTCCACTTT. Translation gives CASSETGVNSPLHF.

V gene TRBV19 combines with J gene TRBJ2-7; D gene ambiguous. This CDR3 is built from 16 residues. V was pared by 1 base and J by 2 bases, with 15 bases between. Germline assignment: CDR1 LNHDA and CDR2 SQIVND (reference sequence). Here the CDR3 DNA reads TGTGCCAGTAGTATAGCCTCGACATCCTGGACCTACGAGCAGTACTTC. This sequence encodes CASSIASTSWTYEQYF.

This clone was observed once. This rearrangement joins TRBV7-8 to TRBJ2-2; D is perhaps TRBD2 (6 bases). V lost 4 bases and J 0 bases, leaving 18 bases between the germline ends. CDR3 size: 18 residues. CDR1 and CDR2 from the germline V gene are SGHVS and FQNEAQ. The CDR3 coding sequence is TGTGCCAGCAGCTCCCAGAGGCGGGGCCTCGCGAACACCGGGGAGCTGTTTTTT. As protein: CASSSQRRGLANTGELFF.

The chain joins TRBV5-8 to TRBJ1-2, with 10 bases identical to TRBD1. In germline, CDR1 is SGHTS, CDR2 YDEGEE. This CDR3 is built from 15 residues. V gave up 6 bases and J gave up 5 bases; unmatched junction bases: 10. CDR3 in amino acids: CASNFPGQGFYGYTF. CDR3 in DNA: TGTGCCAGCAACTTTCCGGGACAGGGGTTTTATGGCTACACCTTC.

J is TRBJ1-5 and V is TRBV4-1, with a tentative D call TRBD1 (5 bases). Germline assignment: CDR1 MGHRA and CDR2 YSYEKL. The CDR3 sequence is 15 residues long. V lost 0 bases, J lost 5 bases, and 11 bases lay in between. This CDR3 reads CASSQDWTGDQPQHF. The CDR3 DNA reads as TGCGCCAGCAGCCAAGATTGGACGGGGGATCAGCCCCAGCATTTT.

The V call is TRBV28, the J call TRBJ1-1; TRBD1 might be the D (5 bases). CDR1 and CDR2 (germline): MDHEN, SYDVKM. V lost 5 bases and J lost 1, with 20 bases in between. This CDR3 spans 17 amino acids. The CDR3 DNA follows: TGTGCCAGCAGTCGTTCGGGGGTTAGTCGAGAGAACACTGAAGCTTTCTTT. It encodes CASSRSGVSRENTEAFF.

The rearrangement joins TRBV13 to TRBJ1-3, with no clear D. Germline V lookup: CDR1 PRHDT, CDR2 FYEKMQ (reference sequence). V dropped 6 bases and J dropped 3 bases, with 9 bases sitting between them. CDR3 length: 13 amino acids. For the CDR3, the DNA is TGTGCCAGCAGGTCCCTTAGTGGAAACACCATATATTTT. Amino acid sequence: CASRSLSGNTIYF.

V usage is TRBV5-5 and J usage is TRBJ1-1; TRBD1 might be the D (5 bases). Looked up from germline, CDR1 is SGHKS and CDR2 is YYEKEE (reference sequence). V lost 2 bases and J lost 1, with 9 bases in between. CDR3 length equals 14 residues. The CDR3 region is CASSFVQGNTEAFF. The CDR3 DNA reads as TGTGCCAGCAGCTTCGTCCAGGGGAACACTGAAGCTTTCTTT.

This clone was detected a few times. The chain couples TRBV6-5 to TRBJ1-1, with D hard to call. The germline CDR1 and CDR2 sequences are MNHEY and SVGAGI. Trimming left V 2 bases short and J 2 bases short, with 6 bases between. This CDR3 comprises 13 residues. CDR3 region: CASSYKQNTEAFF. CDR3 nucleotides: TGTGCCAGCAGTTACAAACAAAACACTGAAGCTTTCTTT.